This TCR beta chain was retrieved from a study of blood T cell repertoires in COVID-19. Only in-frame clones appear in the TCRdb table, and some are missing; sequencing was by immunoSEQ multiplex PCR. The sample has about 380,000 clones; approximately 87% are singletons. V lost 6 bases and J lost 4, with 7 bases in between. From germline, CDR1 is SNHLY and CDR2 FYNNEI. The CDR3 spans 12 residues. The study counted Cohort 3 donors as recovered given two negative PCRs, clearance, or symptom resolution. Sequencing was done on a sample of PBMCs or T cells enriched from blood (not recorded which). The clonotype was recovered from a man under 40 who had recovered from COVID-19. The gene calls are TRBV2 and TRBJ1-3; possibly TRBD1 for D (5 bases). Here the CDR3 reads CASSRTGNTIYF. The CDR3, as DNA: TGTGCCAGCAGCAGGACAGGAAACACCATATATTTT.